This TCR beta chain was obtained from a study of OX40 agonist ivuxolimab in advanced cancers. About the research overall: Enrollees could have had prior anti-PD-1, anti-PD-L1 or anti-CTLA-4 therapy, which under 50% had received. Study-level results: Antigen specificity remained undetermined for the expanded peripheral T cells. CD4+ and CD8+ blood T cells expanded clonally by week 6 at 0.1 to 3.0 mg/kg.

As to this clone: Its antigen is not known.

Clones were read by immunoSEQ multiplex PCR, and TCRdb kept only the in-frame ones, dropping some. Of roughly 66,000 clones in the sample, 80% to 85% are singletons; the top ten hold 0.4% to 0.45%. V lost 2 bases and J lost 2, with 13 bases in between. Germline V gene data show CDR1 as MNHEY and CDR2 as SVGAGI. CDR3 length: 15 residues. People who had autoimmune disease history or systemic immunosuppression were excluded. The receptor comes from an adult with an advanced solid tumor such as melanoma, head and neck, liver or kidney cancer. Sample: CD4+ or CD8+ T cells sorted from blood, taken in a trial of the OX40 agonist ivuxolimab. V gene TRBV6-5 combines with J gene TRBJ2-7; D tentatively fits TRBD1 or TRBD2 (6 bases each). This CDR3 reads CASSYTAGQPYEQYF. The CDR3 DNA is TGTGCCAGCAGTTACACCGCGGGACAACCCTACGAGCAGTACTTC.